This T cell receptor (beta chain) was captured in a study of control samples from healthy donors and cancer patients. Sequenced by immunoSEQ multiplex PCR; TCRdb stores in-frame clones only, minus some. Altogether about 42,000 clones are present, around 78% being singletons, with the ten largest covering over 45%. Germline CDR1 and CDR2: SEHNR and FQNEAQ (reference sequence). The CDR3 has 13 residues. Trimming stripped 3 bases from V and 6 bases from J, with 11 bases between. This chain links TRBV7-9 with TRBJ1-1; possible D gene TRBD1, 5 bases. This clonotype was sampled from a man in his 60s in good health. Sequencing was carried out using blood. The CDR3 here is CASSFRGIAEAFF. The CDR3 nucleotides read TGTGCCAGCAGCTTTCGGGGGATCGCTGAAGCTTTCTTT.